This T cell receptor beta chain is from a study of glioma-infiltrating T cells after dendritic cell vaccination. Trimming cost V 1 base and J 4 bases; bases outside gene matches: 7. The germline CDR1 and CDR2 sequences are SGHRS and YFSETQ. This CDR3 is built from 15 residues. The study's findings and limits: Longer survival after dendritic cell vaccination followed higher pretreatment TIL content.

This sample's time point: after dendritic cell vaccination, including at tumor progression/relapse. Only patients with spare fresh-frozen tumor and over two years of follow-up were included. Repertoires were generated with immunoSEQ multiplex PCR, while TCRdb's copy carries only in-frame clones and drops some. The data contain more than 55,000 clones, over 65% of them singletons. A word on this clone: What it binds is unknown.

The TCR comes from a human donor with glioblastoma. The material was blood, obtained after dendritic cell vaccination. The chain carries TRBV5-1 and TRBJ2-7, with TRBD1 identical over 8 bases. The CDR3 sequence: CASSLKTGVSYEQYF. The CDR3 nucleotides are TGCGCCAGCAGCTTGAAGACAGGGGTGTCATACGAGCAGTACTTC.